This T cell receptor (beta chain) was documented in a study of OX40 agonist ivuxolimab in advanced cancers. Libraries were prepared by immunoSEQ multiplex PCR; TCRdb keeps only in-frame clonotypes and omits some of them. The sample holds fewer than 60,000 clones; around 87% are singletons and the top ten take more than 1.5%. Germline CDR1 MNHEY, CDR2 SVGAGI. V lost 0 bases to trimming and J lost 7 bases, with 16 bases between them. The CDR3 loop spans 15 amino acids. The starting material was CD4+ or CD8+ T cells sorted from blood, obtained in a trial of the OX40 agonist ivuxolimab. The sequence was obtained from an adult with an advanced solid tumor such as melanoma, head and neck, liver or kidney cancer. The chain employs TRBV6-5 and TRBJ2-7, with a weak D call TRBD1 (6 bases). The CDR3 nucleotides read TGTGCCAGCAGTTACTCGAGGGGGAGACCGGGAGAGCAGTACTTC. Translated: CASSYSRGRPGEQYF.